This TCR beta chain came from a study of T-cell memory formation after mild COVID-19. Whole-study context: TCR clustering was largely donor specific.

V lost 0 bases to trimming and J lost 3 bases, with 12 bases between them. CDR1 and CDR2 from the germline V gene are LGHNA and YSLEER. The length of the CDR3 is 15 residues. In this sample, this clonotype turned up many times. A single record per CDR3 protein comes from TCRdb applying MiXCR to the 5' RACE reads. The table lists about 360,000 distinct CDR3 sequences, under 15% of them singletons, with roughly a fifth in the top ten. The chain is built from TRBV4-3 and TRBJ2-7; possible D gene TRBD1, 6 bases. This TCR derives from a young man who had mild COVID-19 (a few samples of this study predate the infection). Cell type and time point are not known. Material for sequencing was PBMCs or a T cell subset sorted from them (not recorded which). CDR3 nucleotides: TGCGCCAGCAGCCAAGATAGGGCAGGGGTCTACGAGCAGTACTTC. The encoded protein is CASSQDRAGVYEQYF.